One sample yielded the 6 T cell receptor beta chains listed below, sequenced in a study of early T cells in non-severe SARS-CoV-2 infection. TCRdb re-called the 5' RACE reads with MiXCR, one entry per CDR3 protein. This table holds about 34,000 distinct CDR3 sequences, 5.5% to 7.5% found once. The source material was whole blood. The receptor set was obtained from an adult who was a healthcare worker with PCR-confirmed SARS-CoV-2 infection or an uninfected control (not recorded which).

This clonotype was counted many times. The chain carries TRBV24-1 and TRBJ1-2; unclear D gene. There are 17 residues in the CDR3. V shed 2 bases and J shed 0 bases, with 15 bases lying between them. Germline CDR1 and CDR2: KGHDR and SFDVKD. The CDR3 DNA sequence: TGTGCCACCAGTGATTCCAGGTCTTGGGGAGCTAACTATGGCTACACCTTC. Amino acids: CATSDSRSWGANYGYTF.

On this clonotype itself: This may be a read error, as it is one base from a much larger clone. V and J are TRBV7-2 and TRBJ1-2, with TRBD1 matching 9 bases. The CDR3 loop spans 14 amino acids. Germline assignment: CDR1 SGHTA and CDR2 FQGNSA. The CDR3 region is CVSSEQGANYGYTF. CDR3 in DNA: TGTGTCAGTTCCGAACAGGGGGCGAACTATGGCTACACCTTC.

This clonotype has at least ten counts. The CDR3, as DNA: TGTGCCAGCAGTTATAGCTCCTATAATTCACCCCTCCACTTT. Translating it yields CASSYSSYNSPLHF. The chain joins TRBV6-6 to TRBJ1-6; the D is unclear. V lost 3 bases, J lost 0 bases, and 3 bases lay in between. Germline V gives CDR1 MNHNY, CDR2 SVGAGI (reference sequence). This CDR3 is 14 amino acids long.

This rearrangement joins TRBV12-3 or TRBV12-4 to TRBJ1-1, with D possibly being TRBD1 (5 bases). The V gene lost 1 base and the J gene lost 0 bases, with 6 bases spanning the gap. The CDR3 is made up of 14 amino acids. DNA for the CDR3: TGTGCCAGCAGTTTAGGGGGCGTGAACACTGAAGCTTTCTTT. Translating it yields CASSLGGVNTEAFF.

This clonotype was recorded many times. The V gene is TRBV10-2, the J gene TRBJ1-6, with D possibly TRBD1 on 6 matching bases. V was pared by 3 bases and J by 7 bases, with 13 bases between. The CDR3 contains 15 residues. In germline, CDR1 is WSHSY, CDR2 SAAADI. CDR3 region: CASSDPGHRNSPLHF. In nucleotides, the CDR3 is TGCGCCAGCAGTGACCCGGGACATAGAAATTCACCCCTCCACTTT.

This clonotype was recorded at least ten times. The CDR3 bases are TGCGCCAGCAGCCAAGTTAGCACAGGGCTCGAGACCCAGTACTTC. Translated, it gives CASSQVSTGLETQYF. The chain recombines TRBV4-1 with TRBJ2-5; tentatively, D is TRBD1 (6 bases). From germline, CDR1 is MGHRA and CDR2 YSYEKL. V was clipped by 1 base and J by 5 bases, with 14 bases between them. This CDR3 has 15 amino acids.